This T cell receptor beta chain was retrieved from a study of OX40 agonist ivuxolimab in advanced cancers. Libraries were prepared by immunoSEQ multiplex PCR; TCRdb keeps only in-frame clonotypes and omits some of them. The table has approximately 33,000 clones, approximately 90% seen once. CDR3 length equals 15 residues. The V gene's germline CDR1 is PRHDT and CDR2 FYEKMQ (reference sequence). Deletions cut 5 bases from V and 3 bases from J, with 17 bases between. This receptor was taken from an adult with an advanced solid tumor such as melanoma, head and neck, liver or kidney cancer. The sample here was CD4+ or CD8+ T cells sorted from blood, taken in a trial of the OX40 agonist ivuxolimab. V and J are TRBV13 and TRBJ2-7, with D tentatively TRBD2 (6 bases). The chain's CDR3 is CASSPGRGGFYEQYF. CDR3 nucleotide sequence: TGTGCCAGCAGCCCCGGGCGGGGCGGGTTCTACGAGCAGTACTTC.